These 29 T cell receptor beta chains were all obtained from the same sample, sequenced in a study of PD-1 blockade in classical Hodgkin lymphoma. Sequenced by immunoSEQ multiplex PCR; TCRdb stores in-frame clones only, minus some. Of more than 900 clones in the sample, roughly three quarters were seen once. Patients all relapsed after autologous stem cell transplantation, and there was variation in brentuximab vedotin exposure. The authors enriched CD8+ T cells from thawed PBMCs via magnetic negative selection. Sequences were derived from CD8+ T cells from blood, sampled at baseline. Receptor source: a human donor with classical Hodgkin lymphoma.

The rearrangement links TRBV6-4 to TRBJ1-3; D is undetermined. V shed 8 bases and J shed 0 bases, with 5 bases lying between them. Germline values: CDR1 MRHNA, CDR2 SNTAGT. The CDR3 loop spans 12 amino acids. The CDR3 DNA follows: TGTGCCAGCCCCGGCTCTGGAAACACCATATATTTT. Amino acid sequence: CASPGSGNTIYF.

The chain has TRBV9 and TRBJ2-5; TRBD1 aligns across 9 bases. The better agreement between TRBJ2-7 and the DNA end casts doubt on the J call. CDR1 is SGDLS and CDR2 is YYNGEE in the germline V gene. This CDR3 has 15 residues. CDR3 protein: CASSGGQGVTYEQYF. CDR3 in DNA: TGTGCCAGCAGCGGGGGACAGGGTGTGACCTACGAGCAGTACTTC.

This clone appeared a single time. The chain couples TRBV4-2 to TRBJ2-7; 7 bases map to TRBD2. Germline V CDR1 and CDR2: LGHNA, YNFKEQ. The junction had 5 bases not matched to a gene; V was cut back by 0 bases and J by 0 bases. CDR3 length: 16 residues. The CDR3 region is CASSQEGPSGSYEQYF. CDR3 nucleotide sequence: TGTGCCAGCAGCCAAGAAGGGCCTAGCGGCTCCTACGAGCAGTACTTC.

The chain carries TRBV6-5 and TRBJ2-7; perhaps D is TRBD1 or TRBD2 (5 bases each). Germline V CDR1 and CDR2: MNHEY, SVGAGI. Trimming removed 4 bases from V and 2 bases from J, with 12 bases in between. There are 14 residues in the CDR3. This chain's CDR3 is CASSLLSGPYEQYF. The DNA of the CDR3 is TGTGCCAGCAGTTTGCTTTCGGGACCCTACGAGCAGTACTTC.

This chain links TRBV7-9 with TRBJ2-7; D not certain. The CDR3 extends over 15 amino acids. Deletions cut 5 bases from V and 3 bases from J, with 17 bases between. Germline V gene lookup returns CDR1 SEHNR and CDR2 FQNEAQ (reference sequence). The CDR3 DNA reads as TGTGCCAGCAGCCCCCCAAATAATTATCTCTACGAGCAGTACTTC. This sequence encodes CASSPPNNYLYEQYF.

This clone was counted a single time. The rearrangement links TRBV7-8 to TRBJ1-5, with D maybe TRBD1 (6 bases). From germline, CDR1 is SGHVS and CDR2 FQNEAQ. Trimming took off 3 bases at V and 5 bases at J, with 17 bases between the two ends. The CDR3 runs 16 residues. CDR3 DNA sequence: TGTGCCAGCAGCTTGTTCCCAGACAGGCAAGATCAGCCCCAGCATTTT. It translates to CASSLFPDRQDQPQHF.

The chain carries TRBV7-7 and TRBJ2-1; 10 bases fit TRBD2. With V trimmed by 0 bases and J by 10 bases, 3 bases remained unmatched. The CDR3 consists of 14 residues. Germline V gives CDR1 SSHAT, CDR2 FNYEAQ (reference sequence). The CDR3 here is CASSLASGGYEQFF. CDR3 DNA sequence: TGTGCCAGCAGCTTAGCTAGCGGGGGGTACGAGCAGTTCTTC.

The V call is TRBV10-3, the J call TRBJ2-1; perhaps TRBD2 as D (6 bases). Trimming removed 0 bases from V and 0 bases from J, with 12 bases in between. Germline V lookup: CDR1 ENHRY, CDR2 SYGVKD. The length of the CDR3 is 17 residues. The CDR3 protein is CAISESSRESSYNEQFF. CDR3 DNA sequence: TGTGCCATCAGTGAGTCGTCTCGGGAGAGCTCCTACAATGAGCAGTTCTTC.

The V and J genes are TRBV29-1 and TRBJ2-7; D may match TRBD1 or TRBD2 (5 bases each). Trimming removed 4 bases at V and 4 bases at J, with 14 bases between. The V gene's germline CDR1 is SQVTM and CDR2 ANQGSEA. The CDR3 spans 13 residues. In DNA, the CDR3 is TGCAGCGTTGTAGGTAGGGACGGTTACGAGCAGTACTTC. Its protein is CSVVGRDGYEQYF.

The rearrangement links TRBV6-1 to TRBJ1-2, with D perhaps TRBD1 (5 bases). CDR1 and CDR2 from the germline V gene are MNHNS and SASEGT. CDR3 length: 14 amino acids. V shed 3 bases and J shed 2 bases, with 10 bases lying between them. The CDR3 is CASSDTAGNYGYTF. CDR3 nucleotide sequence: TGTGCCAGCAGTGACACAGCAGGGAACTATGGCTACACCTTC.

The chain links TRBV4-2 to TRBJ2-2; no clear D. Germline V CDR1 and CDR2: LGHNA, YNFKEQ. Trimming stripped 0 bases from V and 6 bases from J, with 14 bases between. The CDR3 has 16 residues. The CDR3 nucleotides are TGTGCCAGCAGCCAAGATAGAGCCAGCCGTGCCGGGGAGCTGTTTTTT. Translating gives CASSQDRASRAGELFF.

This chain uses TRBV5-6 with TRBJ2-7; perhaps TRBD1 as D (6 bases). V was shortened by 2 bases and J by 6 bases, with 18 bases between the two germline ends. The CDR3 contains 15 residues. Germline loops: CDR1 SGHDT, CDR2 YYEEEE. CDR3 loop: CASSLRDNAPGEQYF. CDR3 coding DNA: TGTGCCAGCAGCTTACGGGACAATGCCCCGGGCGAGCAGTACTTC.

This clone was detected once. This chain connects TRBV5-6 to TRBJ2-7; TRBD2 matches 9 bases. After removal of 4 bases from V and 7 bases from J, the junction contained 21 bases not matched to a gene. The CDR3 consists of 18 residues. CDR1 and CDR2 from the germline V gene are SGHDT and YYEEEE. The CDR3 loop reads CASSVDRYGTSPPGEQYF. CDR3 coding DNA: TGTGCCAGCAGCGTGGACAGATACGGGACTAGCCCGCCTGGGGAGCAGTACTTC.

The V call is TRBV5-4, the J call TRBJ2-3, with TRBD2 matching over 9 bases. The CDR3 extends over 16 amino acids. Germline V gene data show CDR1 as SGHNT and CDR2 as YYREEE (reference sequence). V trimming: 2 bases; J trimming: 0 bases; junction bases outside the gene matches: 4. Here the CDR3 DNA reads TGTGCCAGCAGCTTATACACTAGCGGGAGCACAGATACGCAGTATTTT. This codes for CASSLYTSGSTDTQYF.

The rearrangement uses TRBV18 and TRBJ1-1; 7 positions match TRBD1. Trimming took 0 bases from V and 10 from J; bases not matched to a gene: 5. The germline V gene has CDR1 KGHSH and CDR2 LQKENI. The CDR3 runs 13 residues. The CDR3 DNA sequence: TGTGCCAGCTCACCACCGACAGGGAATAGAGCTTTCTTT. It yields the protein CASSPPTGNRAFF.

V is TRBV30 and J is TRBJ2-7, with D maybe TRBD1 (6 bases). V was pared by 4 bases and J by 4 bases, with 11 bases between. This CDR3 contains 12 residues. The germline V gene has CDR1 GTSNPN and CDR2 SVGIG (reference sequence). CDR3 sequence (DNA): TGTGCCTGGAATTGGGGGCTGTACGAGCAGTACTTC. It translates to CAWNWGLYEQYF.

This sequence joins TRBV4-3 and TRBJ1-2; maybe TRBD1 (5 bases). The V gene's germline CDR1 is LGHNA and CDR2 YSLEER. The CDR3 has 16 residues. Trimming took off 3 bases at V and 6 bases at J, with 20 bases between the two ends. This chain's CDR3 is CASSHPREGNIDGYTF. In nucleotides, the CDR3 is TGCGCCAGCAGCCACCCGAGAGAGGGGAATATCGATGGCTACACCTTC.

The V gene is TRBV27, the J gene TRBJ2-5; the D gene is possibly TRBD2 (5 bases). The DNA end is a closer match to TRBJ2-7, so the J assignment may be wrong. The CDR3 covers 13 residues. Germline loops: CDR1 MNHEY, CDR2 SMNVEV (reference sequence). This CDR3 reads CASSPGSAHEQYF. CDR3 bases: TGTGCCAGCTCCCCGGGAAGTGCTCACGAGCAGTACTTC.

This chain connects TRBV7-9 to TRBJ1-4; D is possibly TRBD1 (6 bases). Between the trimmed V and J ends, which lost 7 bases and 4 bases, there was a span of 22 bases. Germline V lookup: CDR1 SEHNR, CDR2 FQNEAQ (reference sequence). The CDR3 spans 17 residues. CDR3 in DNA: TGTGCCAGCACCCTGACAGGCCGTAGGGTTCTTAATGAAAAACTGTTTTTT. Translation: CASTLTGRRVLNEKLFF.

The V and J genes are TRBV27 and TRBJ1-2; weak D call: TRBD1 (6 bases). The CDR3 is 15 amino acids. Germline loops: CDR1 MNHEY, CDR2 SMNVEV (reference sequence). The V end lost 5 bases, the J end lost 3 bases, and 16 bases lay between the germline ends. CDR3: CASSKTTGPYYGYTF. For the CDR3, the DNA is TGTGCCAGCAGTAAGACGACAGGCCCGTACTATGGCTACACCTTC.

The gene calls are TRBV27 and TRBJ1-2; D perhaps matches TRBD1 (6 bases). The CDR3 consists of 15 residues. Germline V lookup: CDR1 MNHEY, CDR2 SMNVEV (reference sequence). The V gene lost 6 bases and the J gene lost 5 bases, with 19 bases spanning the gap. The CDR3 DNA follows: TGTGCCAGCAGAACTAGTGCAGGGGTTAAATATGGCTACACCTTC. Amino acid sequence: CASRTSAGVKYGYTF.

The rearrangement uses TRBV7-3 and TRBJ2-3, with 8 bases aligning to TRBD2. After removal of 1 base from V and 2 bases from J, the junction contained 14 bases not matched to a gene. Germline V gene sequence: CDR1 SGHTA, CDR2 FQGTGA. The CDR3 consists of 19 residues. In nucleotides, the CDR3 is TGTGCCAGCAGCTTAAACCGCCCAGGACTAGCCCGCGACACAGATACGCAGTATTTT. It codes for CASSLNRPGLARDTDTQYF.

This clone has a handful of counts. The CDR3: CAWSPDKDQPQHF. The CDR3 DNA follows: TGTGCCTGGAGCCCGGACAAGGATCAGCCCCAGCATTTT. V and J are TRBV30 and TRBJ1-5, with a weak D call TRBD1 (5 bases). There are 13 residues in the CDR3. From germline, CDR1 is GTSNPN and CDR2 SVGIG (reference sequence). With 3 bases removed from V and 5 bases from J, the gap between germline ends came to 11 bases. The variable domain in full, completed from reference TRBV30 and TRBJ1-5, reads SQTIHQWPATLVQPVGSPLSLECTVEGTSNPNLYWYRQAAGRGLQLLFYSVGIGQISSEVPQNLSASRPQDRQFILSSKKLLLSDSGFYLCAWSPDKDQPQHFGDGTRLSIL.

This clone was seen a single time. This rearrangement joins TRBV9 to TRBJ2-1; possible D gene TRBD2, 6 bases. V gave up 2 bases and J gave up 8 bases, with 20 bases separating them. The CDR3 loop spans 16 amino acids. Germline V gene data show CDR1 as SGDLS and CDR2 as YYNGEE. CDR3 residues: CASSVDWGGAGDEQFF. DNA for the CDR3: TGTGCCAGCAGCGTTGACTGGGGTGGAGCGGGCGATGAGCAGTTCTTC.

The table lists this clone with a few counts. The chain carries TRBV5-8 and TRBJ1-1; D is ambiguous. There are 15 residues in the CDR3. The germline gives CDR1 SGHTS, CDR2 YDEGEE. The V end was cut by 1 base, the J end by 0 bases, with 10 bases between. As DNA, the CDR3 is TGTGCCAGCAGCTTGTCCTCGGGCTTGAACACTGAAGCTTTCTTT. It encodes CASSLSSGLNTEAFF.

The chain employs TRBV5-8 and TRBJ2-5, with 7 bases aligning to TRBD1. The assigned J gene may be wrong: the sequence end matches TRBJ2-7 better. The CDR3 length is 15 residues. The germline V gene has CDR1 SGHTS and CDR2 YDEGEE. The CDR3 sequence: CASSTRQGVSYEQYF. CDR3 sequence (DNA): TGTGCCAGCAGCACCCGACAGGGAGTTTCCTACGAGCAGTACTTC.

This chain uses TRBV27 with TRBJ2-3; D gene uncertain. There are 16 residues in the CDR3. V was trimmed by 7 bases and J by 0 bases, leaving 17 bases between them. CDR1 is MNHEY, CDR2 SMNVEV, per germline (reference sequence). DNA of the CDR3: TGTGCCAGCATGAAACGGGCAGGCCTTAGCACAGATACGCAGTATTTT. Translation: CASMKRAGLSTDTQYF.

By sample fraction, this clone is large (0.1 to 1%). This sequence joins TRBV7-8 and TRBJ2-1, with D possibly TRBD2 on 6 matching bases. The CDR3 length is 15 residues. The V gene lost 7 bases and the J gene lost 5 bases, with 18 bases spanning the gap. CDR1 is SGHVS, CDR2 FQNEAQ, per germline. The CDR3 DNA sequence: TGTGCCAGCACCCCGCTCGGTGGGGAGGACAATGAGCAGTTCTTC. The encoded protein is CASTPLGGEDNEQFF.

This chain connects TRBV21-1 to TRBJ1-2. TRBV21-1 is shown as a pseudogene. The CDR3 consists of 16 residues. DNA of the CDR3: TGTGCCAGCAGCAAAGTAAGGAGGACACTTACCTATGGCTACACCTTC. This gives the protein CASSKVRRTLTYGYTF.